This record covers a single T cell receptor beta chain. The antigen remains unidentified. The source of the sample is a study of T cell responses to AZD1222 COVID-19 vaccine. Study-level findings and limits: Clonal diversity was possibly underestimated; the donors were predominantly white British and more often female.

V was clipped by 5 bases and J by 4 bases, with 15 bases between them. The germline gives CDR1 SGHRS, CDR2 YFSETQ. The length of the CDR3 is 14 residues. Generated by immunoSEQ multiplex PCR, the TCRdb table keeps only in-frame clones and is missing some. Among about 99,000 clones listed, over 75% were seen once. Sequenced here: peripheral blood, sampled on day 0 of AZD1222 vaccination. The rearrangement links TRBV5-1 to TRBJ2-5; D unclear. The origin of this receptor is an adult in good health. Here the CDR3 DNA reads TGCGCCAGCAGGGGTGAGGTTGCGGCAGAGACCCAGTACTTC. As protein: CASRGEVAAETQYF. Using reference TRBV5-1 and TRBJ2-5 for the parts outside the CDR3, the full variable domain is KAGVTQTPRYLIKTRGQQVTLSCSPISGHRSVSWYQQTPGQGLQFLFEYFSETQRNKGNFPGRFSGRQFSNSRSEMNVSTLELGDSALYLCASRGEVAAETQYFGPGTRLLVL.